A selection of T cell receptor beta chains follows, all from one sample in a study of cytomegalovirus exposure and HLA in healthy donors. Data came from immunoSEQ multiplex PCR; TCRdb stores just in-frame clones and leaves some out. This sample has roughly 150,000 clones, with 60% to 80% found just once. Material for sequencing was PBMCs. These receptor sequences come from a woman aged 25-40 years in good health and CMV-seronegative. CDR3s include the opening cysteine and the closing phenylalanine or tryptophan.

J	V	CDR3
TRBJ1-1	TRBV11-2	CASSLDFVGGNTEAFF
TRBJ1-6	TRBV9	CASSVSGYNSPLHF
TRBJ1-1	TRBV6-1	CASTIGASTEAFF
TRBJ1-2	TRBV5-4	CASRSNYGYTF
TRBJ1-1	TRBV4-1	CASSQVRGQGLNTEAFF
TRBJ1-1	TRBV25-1	CASSEFGRLKNTEAFF
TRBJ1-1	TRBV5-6	CASSLRPAGQGRSEAFF
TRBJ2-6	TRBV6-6	CASSYRGSGANVLTF
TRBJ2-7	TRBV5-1	CASSPLLGRSGEQYF
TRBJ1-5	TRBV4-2	CASSPGQGASRRQPQHF
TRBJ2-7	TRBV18	CASSSRSYEQYF
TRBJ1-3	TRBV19	CASRTTGSSGNTIYF
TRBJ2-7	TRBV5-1	CASSLVGAEDEQYF
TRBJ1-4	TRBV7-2	CASSPWLPRKLFF
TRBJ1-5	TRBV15	CATSRNLQGNQPQHF
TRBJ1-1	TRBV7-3	CASSPTGNTEAFF
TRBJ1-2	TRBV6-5	CASIPRRAGGGYTF
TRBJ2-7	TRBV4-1	CASSQPGAGGGGEQYF
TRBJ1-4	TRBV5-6	CASSYNFNEKLFF
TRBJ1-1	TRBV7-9	CASSHLGTEAFF
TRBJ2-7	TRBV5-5	CASSLAGDRPYEQYF
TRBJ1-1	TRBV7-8	CASSFRGLLNTEAFF
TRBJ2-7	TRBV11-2	CASSSVETVAYEQYF
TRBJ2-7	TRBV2	CASSVGGYEQYF
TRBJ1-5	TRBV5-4	CASSLQGASNQPQHF
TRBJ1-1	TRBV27	CASSSPGQENTEAFF
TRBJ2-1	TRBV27	CAISRSSTGRANEQFF
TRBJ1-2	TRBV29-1	CSVDRTLHSYGYTF
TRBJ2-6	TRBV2	CASRSGTAGANVLTF
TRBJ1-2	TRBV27	CASSLTGENGGYTF
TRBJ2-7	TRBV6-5	CASSTSGGAAYEQYF
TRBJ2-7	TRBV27	CASSSGTGPRYEQYF
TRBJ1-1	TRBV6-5	CASSYEGVSTEAFF
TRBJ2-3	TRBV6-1	CASSSPGGASDTQYF
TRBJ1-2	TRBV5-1	CASSLGVSDYGYTF
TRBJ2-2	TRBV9	CASSVGLVGGRYTGELFF
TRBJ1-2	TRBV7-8	CASSLRTGGSYGYTF
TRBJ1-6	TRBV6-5	CASSYLGTPDNSPLHF
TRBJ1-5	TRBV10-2	CASSGRANQPQHF
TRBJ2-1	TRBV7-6	CASSLSGGPSYNEQFF
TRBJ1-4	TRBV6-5	CASGSVEKLFF
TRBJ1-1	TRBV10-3	CAIGGRMNTEAFF
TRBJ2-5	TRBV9	CASSGPAGDLSTQYF
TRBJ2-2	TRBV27	CASSLESVRLLANTGELFF
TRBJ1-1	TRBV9	CASSAQVRNTEAFF
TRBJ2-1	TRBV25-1	CASSDRYNEQFF
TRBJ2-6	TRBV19	CASTGRGANVLTF
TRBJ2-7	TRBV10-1	CASSESGRDEQYF
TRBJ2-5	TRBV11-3	CASSLGSGEETQYF
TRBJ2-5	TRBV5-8	CASSSGTGSQETQYF
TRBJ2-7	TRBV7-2	CASSFVPRGGSDEQYF
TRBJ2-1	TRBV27	CASIGPAWVGQFF
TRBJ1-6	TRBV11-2	CASSLDRPSRDSPLHF
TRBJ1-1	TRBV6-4	CANPRQGRGSTEAFF
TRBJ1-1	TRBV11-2	CASALRTGNTEAFF
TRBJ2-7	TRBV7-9	CASSHSLGQFSYEQYF
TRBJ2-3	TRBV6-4	CASSVSGEGTDTQYF